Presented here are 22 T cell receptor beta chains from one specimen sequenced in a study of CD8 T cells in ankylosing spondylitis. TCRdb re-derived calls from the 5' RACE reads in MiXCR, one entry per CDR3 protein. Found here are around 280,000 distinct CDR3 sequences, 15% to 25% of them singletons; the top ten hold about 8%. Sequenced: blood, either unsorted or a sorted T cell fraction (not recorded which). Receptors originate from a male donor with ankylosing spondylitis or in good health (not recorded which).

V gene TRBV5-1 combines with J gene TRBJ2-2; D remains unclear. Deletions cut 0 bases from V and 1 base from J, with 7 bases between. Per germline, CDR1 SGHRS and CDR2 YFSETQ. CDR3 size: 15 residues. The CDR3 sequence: CASSLARMNTGELFF. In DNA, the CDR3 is TGCGCCAGCAGCTTGGCCAGGATGAACACCGGGGAGCTGTTTTTT.

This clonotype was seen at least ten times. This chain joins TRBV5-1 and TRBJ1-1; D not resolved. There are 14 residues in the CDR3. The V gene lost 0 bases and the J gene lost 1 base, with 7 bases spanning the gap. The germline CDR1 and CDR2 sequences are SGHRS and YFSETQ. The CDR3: CASSLVVGNTEAFF. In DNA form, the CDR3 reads TGCGCCAGCAGCTTGGTCGTTGGGAACACTGAAGCTTTCTTT.

CDR3 protein: CASSQDPPSSGTDTQYF. Written as DNA, the CDR3 is TGCGCCAGCAGCCAAGATCCGCCTAGCTCTGGCACAGATACGCAGTATTTT. The genes are TRBV4-1 and TRBJ2-3; maybe TRBD2 (5 bases). The CDR3 covers 17 residues. Germline V gene lookup returns CDR1 MGHRA and CDR2 YSYEKL. The V gene lost 0 bases and the J gene lost 1 base, with 14 bases spanning the gap.

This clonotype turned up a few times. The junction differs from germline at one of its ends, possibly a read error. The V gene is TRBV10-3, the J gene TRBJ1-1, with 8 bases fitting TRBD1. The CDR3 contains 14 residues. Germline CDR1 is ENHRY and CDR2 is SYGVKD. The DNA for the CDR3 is TGTGCCATCAATGAGGACAGGGCAAACACTGAAGCTTTCTTT. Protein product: CAINEDRANTEAFF.

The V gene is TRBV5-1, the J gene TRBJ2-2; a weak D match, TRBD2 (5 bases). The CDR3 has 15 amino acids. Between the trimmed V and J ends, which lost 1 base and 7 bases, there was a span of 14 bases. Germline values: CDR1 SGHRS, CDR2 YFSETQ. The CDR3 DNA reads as TGCGCCAGCAGCTTGCACACGGGGAATAACGGGGAGCTGTTTTTT. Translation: CASSLHTGNNGELFF.

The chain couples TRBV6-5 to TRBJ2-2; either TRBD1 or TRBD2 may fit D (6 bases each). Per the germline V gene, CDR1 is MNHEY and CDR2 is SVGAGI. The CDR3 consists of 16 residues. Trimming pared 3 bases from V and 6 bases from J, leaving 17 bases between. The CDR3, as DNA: TGTGCCAGCAGTTATCTTGGGGGGCGAATGTCCGGGGAGCTGTTTTTT. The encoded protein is CASSYLGGRMSGELFF.

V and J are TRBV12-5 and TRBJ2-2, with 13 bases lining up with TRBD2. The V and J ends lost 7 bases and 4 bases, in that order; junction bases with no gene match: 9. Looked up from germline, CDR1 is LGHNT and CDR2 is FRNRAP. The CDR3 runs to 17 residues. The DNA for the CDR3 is TGTGCTAGTGCCTTCGGACTAGCGGGAGTTCCCACCGGGGAGCTGTTTTTT. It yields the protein CASAFGLAGVPTGELFF. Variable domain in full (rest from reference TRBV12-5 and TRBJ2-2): DARVTQTPRHKVTEMGQEVTMRCQPILGHNTVFWYRQTMMQGLELLAYFRNRAPLDDSGMPKDRFSAEMPDATLATLKIQPSEPRDSAVYFCASAFGLAGVPTGELFFGEGSRLTVL.

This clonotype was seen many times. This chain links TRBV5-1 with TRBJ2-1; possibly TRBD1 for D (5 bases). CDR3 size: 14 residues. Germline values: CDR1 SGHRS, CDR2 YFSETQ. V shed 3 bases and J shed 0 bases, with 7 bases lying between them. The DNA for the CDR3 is TGCGCCAGCAGCTCGACAGTCTCCTACAATGAGCAGTTCTTC. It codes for CASSSTVSYNEQFF.

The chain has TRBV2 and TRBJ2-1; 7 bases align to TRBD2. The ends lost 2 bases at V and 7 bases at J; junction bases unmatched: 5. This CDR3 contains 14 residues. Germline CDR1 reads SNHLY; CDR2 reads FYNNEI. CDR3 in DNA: TGTGCCAGCAGTGAATGGCTAGCGGCGAATGAGCAGTTCTTC. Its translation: CASSEWLAANEQFF.

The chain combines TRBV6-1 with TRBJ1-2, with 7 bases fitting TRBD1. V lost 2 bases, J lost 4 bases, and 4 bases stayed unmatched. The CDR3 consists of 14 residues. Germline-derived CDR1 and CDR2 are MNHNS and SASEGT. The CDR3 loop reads CASSELGQTYGYTF. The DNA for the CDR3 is TGTGCCAGCAGTGAACTGGGACAGACCTATGGCTACACCTTC.

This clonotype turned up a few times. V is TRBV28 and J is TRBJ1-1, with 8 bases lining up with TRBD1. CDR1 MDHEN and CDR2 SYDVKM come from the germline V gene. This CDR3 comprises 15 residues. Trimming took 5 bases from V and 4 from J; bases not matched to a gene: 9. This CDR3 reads CASSHWDRLGTEAFF. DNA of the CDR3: TGTGCCAGCAGTCACTGGGACAGGTTGGGCACTGAAGCTTTCTTT.

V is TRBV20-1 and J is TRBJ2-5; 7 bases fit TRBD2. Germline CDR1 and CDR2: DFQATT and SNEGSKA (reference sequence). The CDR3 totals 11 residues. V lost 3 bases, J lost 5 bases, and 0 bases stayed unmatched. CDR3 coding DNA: TGCAGTGCTAGTAGCGGGGAGACCCAGTACTTC. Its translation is CSASSGETQYF.

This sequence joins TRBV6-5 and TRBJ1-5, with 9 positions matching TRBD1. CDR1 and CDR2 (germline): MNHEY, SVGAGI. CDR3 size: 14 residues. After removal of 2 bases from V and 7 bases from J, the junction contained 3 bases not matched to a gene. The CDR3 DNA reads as TGTGCCAGCAGTTACGGGACAGGGCACCAGCCCCAGCATTTT. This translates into CASSYGTGHQPQHF.

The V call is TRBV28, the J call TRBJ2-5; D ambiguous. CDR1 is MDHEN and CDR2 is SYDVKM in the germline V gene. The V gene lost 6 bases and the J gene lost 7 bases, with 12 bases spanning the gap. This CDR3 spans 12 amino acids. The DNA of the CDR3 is TGTGCCAGCAGCTCGGCTTGGGGGACCCAGTACTTC. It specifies CASSSAWGTQYF.

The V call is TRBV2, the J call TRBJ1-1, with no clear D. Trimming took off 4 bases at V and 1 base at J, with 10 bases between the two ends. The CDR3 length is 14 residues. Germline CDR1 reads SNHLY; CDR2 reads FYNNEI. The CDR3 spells CASSALGGNTEAFF. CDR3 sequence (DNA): TGTGCCAGCAGTGCCTTGGGCGGGAACACTGAAGCTTTCTTT.

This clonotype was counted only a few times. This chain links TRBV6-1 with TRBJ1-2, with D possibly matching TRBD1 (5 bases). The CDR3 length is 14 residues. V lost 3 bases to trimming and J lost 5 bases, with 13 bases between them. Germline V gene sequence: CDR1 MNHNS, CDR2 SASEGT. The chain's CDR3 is CASSEVRVGYGYTF. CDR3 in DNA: TGTGCCAGCAGTGAGGTCAGGGTCGGGTATGGCTACACCTTC.

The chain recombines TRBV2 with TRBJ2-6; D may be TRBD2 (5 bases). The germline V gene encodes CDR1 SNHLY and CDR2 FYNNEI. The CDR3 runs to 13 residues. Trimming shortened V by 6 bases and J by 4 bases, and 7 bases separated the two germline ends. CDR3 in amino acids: CASSGEGANVLTF. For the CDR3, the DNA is TGTGCCAGCAGCGGGGAGGGGGCCAACGTCCTGACTTTC.

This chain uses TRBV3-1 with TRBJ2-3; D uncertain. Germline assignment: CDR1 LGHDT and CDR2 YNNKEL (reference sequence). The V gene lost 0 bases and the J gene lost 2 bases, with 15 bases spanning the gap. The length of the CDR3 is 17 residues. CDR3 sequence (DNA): TGTGCCAGCAGCCAAGATCTCTGGAGATCCCACACAGATACGCAGTATTTT. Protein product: CASSQDLWRSHTDTQYF.

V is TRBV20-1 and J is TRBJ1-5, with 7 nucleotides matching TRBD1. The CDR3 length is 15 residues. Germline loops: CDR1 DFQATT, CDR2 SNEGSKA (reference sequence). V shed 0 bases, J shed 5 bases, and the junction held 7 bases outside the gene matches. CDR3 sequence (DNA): TGCAGTGCTAGAGACTCAGACAGGGCGTATCAGCCCCAGCATTTT. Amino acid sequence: CSARDSDRAYQPQHF.

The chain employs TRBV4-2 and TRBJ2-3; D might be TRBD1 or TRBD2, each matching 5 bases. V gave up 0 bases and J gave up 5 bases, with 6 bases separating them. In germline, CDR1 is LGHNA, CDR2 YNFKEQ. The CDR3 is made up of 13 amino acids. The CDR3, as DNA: TGTGCCAGCAGCCAAGAGGGACGAGATACGCAGTATTTT. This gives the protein CASSQEGRDTQYF.

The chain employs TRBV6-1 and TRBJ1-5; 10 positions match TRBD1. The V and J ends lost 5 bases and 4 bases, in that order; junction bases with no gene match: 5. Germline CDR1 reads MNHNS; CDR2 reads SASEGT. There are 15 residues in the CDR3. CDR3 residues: CASSRTGGINQPQHF. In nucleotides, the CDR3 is TGTGCCAGCAGTCGGACAGGGGGAATAAATCAGCCCCAGCATTTT.

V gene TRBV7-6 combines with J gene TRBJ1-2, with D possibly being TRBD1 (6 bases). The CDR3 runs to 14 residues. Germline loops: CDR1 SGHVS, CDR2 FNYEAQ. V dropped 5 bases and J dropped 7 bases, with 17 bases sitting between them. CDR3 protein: CASSRGGTPGGYTF. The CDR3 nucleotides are TGTGCCAGCAGCAGAGGGGGGACCCCGGGTGGCTACACCTTC. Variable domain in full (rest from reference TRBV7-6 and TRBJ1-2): GAGVSQSPRYKVTKRGQDVALRCDPISGHVSLYWYRQALGQGPEFLTYFNYEAQQDKSGLPNDRFSAERPEGSISTLTIQRTEQRDSAMYRCASSRGGTPGGYTFGSGTRLTVV.